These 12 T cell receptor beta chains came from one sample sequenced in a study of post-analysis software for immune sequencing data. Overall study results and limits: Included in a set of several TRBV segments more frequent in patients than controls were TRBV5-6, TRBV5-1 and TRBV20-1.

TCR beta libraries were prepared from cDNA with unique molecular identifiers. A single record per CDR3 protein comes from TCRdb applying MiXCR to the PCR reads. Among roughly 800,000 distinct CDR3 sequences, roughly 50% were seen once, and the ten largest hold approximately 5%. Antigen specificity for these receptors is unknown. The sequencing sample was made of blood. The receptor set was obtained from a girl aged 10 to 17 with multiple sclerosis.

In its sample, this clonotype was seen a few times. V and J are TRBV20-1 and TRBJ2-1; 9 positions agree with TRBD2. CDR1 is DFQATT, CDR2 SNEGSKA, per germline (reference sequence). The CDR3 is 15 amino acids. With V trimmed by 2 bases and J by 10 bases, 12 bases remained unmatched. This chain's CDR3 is CSARWVAGARGEQFF. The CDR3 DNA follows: TGCAGTGCTAGATGGGTAGCGGGAGCTCGTGGCGAGCAGTTCTTC.

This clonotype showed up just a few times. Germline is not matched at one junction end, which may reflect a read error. CDR3 amino acids: CASSVGGGSEQFF. CDR3 coding DNA: TGTGCCAGTAGCGTAGGAGGAGGTAGTGAGCAGTTCTTC. The chain carries TRBV9 and TRBJ2-1; D possibly corresponds to TRBD2 (5 bases). The CDR3 has 13 amino acids. CDR1 and CDR2 (germline): SGDLS, YYNGEE.

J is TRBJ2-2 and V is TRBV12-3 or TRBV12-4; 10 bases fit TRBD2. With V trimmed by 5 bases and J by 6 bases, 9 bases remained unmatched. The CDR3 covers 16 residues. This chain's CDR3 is CASSPRAGGSPGELFF. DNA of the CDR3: TGTGCCAGCAGTCCGAGAGCGGGAGGGAGTCCCGGGGAGCTGTTTTTT.

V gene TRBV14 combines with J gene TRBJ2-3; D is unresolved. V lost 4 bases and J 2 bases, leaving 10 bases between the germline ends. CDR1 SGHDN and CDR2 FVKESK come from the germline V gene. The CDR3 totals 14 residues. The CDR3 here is CASSPLAPTDTQYF. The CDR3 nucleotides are TGTGCCAGCAGCCCCTTGGCCCCCACAGATACGCAGTATTTT.

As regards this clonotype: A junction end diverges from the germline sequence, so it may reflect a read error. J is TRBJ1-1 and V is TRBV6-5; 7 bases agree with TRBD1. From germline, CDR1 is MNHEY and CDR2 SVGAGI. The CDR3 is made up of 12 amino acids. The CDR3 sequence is CASSHSTGEAFF. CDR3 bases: TGTGCCAGCAGTCACTCGACAGGGGAAGCTTTCTTT.

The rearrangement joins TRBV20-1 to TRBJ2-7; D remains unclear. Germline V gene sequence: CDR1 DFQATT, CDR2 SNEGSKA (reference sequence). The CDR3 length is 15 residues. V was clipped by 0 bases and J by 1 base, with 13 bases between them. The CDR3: CSARDFGQWSYEQYF. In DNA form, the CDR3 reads TGCAGTGCTAGAGATTTTGGCCAGTGGTCCTACGAGCAGTACTTC.

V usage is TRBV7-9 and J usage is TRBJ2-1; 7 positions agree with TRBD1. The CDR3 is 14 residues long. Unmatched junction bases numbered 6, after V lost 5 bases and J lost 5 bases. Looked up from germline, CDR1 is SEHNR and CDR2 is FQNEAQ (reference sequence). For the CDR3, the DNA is TGTGCCAGCAGCGAGCCAGGGGGAGACAATGAGCAGTTCTTC. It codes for CASSEPGGDNEQFF.

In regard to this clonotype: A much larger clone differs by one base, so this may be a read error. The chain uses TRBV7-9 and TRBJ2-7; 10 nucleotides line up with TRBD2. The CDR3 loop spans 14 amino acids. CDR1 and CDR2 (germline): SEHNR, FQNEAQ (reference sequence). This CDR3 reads CAGSSTSGTYEQYF. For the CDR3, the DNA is TGTGCCGGCAGCTCCACTAGCGGGACGTACGAGCAGTACTTC.

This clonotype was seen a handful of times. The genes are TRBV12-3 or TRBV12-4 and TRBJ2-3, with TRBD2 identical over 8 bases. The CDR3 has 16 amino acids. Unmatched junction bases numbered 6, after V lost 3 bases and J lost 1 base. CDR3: CASSFWATSGTDTQYF. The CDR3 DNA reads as TGTGCCAGCAGTTTCTGGGCGACTAGCGGCACAGATACGCAGTATTTT.

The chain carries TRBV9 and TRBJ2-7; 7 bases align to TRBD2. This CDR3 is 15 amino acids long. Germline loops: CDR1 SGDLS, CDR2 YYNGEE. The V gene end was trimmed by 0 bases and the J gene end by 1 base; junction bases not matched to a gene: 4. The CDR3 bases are TGTGCCAGCAGCGTAGGCGGGAGCCGTTCCTACGAGCAGTACTTC. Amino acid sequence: CASSVGGSRSYEQYF.

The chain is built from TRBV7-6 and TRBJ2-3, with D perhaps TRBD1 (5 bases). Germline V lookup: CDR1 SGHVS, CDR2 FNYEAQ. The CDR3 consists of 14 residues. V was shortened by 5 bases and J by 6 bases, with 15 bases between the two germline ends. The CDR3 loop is CASSPVVSGDTQYF. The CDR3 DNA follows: TGTGCCAGCAGCCCGGTGGTCTCAGGGGATACGCAGTATTTT.

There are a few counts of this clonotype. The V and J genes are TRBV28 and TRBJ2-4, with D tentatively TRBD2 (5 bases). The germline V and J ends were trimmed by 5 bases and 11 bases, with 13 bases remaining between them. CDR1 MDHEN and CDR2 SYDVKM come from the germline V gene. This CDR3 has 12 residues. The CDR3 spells CASSQRTGLQYF. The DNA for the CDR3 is TGTGCCAGCAGTCAAAGGACTGGCCTTCAGTACTTC.